The clone carrying this T cell receptor beta chain appeared many times. The antigen is unknown. The data stem from a study of T-cell memory formation after mild COVID-19. Study-level findings and limits: Cross-reactive memory appears to have joined, as suggested by some responding clones showing up in pre-infection memory. The main location of contracting CD4+ clones was CM and EM, and that of contracting CD8+ clones was EMRA.

This CDR3 has 12 residues. The V and J ends lost 8 bases and 1 base respectively, with 8 bases between them. Germline values: CDR1 SNHLY, CDR2 FYNNEI. From the 5' RACE reads, TCRdb called clonotypes with MiXCR, one entry per CDR3 protein. The data show 110,000 or so distinct CDR3 sequences, 22% seen once. The chain employs TRBV2 and TRBJ1-2, with D perhaps matching TRBD1 (5 bases). The TCR comes from a man aged 18 to 29 who had mild COVID-19 (a few samples of this study predate the infection). Cell type and time point are not known. Sequencing was carried out using PBMCs or a T cell subset sorted from them (not recorded which). The CDR3 is CASEGNNYGYTF. For the CDR3, the DNA is TGTGCCAGCGAGGGGAATAACTATGGCTACACCTTC. The full variable domain, its missing parts supplied by reference TRBV2 and TRBJ1-2, is EPEVTQTPSHQVTQMGQEVILRCVPISNHLYFYWYRQILGQKVEFLVSFYNNEISEKSEIFDDQFSVERPDGSNFTLKIRSTKLEDSAMYFCASEGNNYGYTFGSGTRLTVV.